Listed below are T cell receptor beta chains from one sample, sequenced in a study of cytomegalovirus exposure and HLA in healthy donors. Sequencing was performed with immunoSEQ multiplex PCR; in TCRdb, only in-frame clones are kept and a portion is missing. The table records roughly 190,000 clones, roughly four fifths of them present only once. Source material: PBMCs. Source of these receptors: a woman younger than 35 in good health and CMV-seronegative. Both conserved end residues are part of each CDR3. The D gene is left open where the match is weak. Only part of the rows carry a size: once, few, many, or a class if the clone is expanded.

TRBJ2-5	TRBV9	-	-	TGTGCCAGCAGCGTAGACCGGGGAGGAGGGGAGACCCAGTACTTC	CASSVDRGGGETQYF
TRBJ2-1	TRBV11-3	-	-	TGTGCCAGCAGCTTAGGTTGGCACGAGCAGTTCTTC	CASSLGWHEQFF
TRBJ2-7	TRBV6-6	-	-	TGTGCCAGCAGTTACTCTGGAGAGAACGAGCAGTACTTC	CASSYSGENEQYF
TRBJ1-2	TRBV7-9	-	-	TGTGCCAGCAGCCCGGGAATGAGAGTCGATGGCTACACCTTC	CASSPGMRVDGYTF
TRBJ2-5	TRBV9	TRBD1	-	TGTGCCAGCAGCGACCCTTACAGACAGGGGGCGAGGGAGACCCAGTACTTC	CASSDPYRQGARETQYF
TRBJ1-3	TRBV4-3	-	-	TGCGCCAGCAGCCAAGGCAGGGCTGGCGGAAACACCATATATTTT	CASSQGRAGGNTIYF
TRBJ1-2	TRBV5-1	TRBD1	-	TGCGCCAGCAGCCCAGAAACAGGGGGCTTACGGGGCTACACCTTC	CASSPETGGLRGYTF
TRBJ2-1	TRBV4-2	-	-	TGTGCCAGCAGCCAGCCGACTAGTACCTACAATGAGCAGTTCTTC	CASSQPTSTYNEQFF
TRBJ1-2	TRBV18	TRBD1	-	TGTGCCAGCTCACCCCCTGAGGACAGGTCTGGCTACACCTTC	CASSPPEDRSGYTF
TRBJ2-3	TRBV19	-	once	TGTGCCAGTAGTATTGAGCGTATGACAGATACGCAGTATTTT	CASSIERMTDTQYF
TRBJ1-3	TRBV11-2	-	-	TGTGCCAGCAGCCCCCCCTCAAACACCATATATTTT	CASSPPSNTIYF
TRBJ1-1	TRBV28	-	few	TGTGCCAGCAGTTCACAGGGAACTGAAGCTTTCTTT	CASSSQGTEAFF
TRBJ2-5	TRBV19	-	-	TGTGCCAGTAGTATTCAGCTAGCAAAGACCCAGTACTTC	CASSIQLAKTQYF
TRBJ1-1	TRBV11-2	TRBD1	few	TGTGCCAGCAGCTTAGATAGGGGGCGAACTGAAGCTTTCTTT	CASSLDRGRTEAFF
TRBJ1-1	TRBV28	TRBD1	few	TGTGCCAGCAGTACCCGGACAGGGGCGAACACTGAAGCTTTCTTT	CASSTRTGANTEAFF
TRBJ2-5	TRBV2	TRBD1	-	TGTGCCAGCAGGGAAGTGACAGGGAGCATCGGAGAGACCCAGTACTTC	CASREVTGSIGETQYF
TRBJ2-7	TRBV7-9	-	once	TGTGCCAGCAGCTGGTGGGGCGGGGATCCACCCTACGAGCAGTACTTC	CASSWWGGDPPYEQYF
TRBJ1-4	TRBV21-1	-	-	TGTGCCAGCAGCAAGGGGAGGGAGGATGAAAAACTGTTTTTT	CASSKGREDEKLFF
TRBJ2-3	TRBV5-1	-	-	TGCGCCAGCAGCAGATCAAACACAGGGTATACGCAGTATTTT	CASSRSNTGYTQYF
TRBJ2-4	TRBV7-8	-	-	TGTGCCAGCAGCTATAGAGCCAAAAACATTCAGTACTTC	CASSYRAKNIQYF
TRBJ1-2	TRBV7-2	TRBD1	-	TGTGCCAGCAGCTTAGGAGGGACAGGGGTGACATACTATGGCTACACCTTC	CASSLGGTGVTYYGYTF
TRBJ2-7	TRBV27	TRBD1	-	TGTGCCAGCAGTCGGACAGGGGCCTACGAGCAGTACTTC	CASSRTGAYEQYF
TRBJ1-3	TRBV7-9	-	-	TGTTCCAGCAGCTTAGCCGCAGCGGTGGGAAACACCATATATTTT	CSSSLAAAVGNTIYF
TRBJ2-1	TRBV5-6	-	-	TGTGCCAGCAGCTTGGAAACTAGGTATGAGCAGTTCTTC	CASSLETRYEQFF
TRBJ2-1	TRBV5-1	TRBD1	-	TGCGCCAGCAGCGCCCGACAGGGAGAGCAGTTCTTC	CASSARQGEQFF
TRBJ2-3	TRBV6-1	-	-	TGTGCCAGCAGTGTCGGGCCCGGGGTATCAGATACGCAGTATTTT	CASSVGPGVSDTQYF
TRBJ2-5	TRBV27	-	few	TGTGCCAGCAGTTTACAGGGAGAGACCCAGTACTTC	CASSLQGETQYF
TRBJ2-5	TRBV5-1	-	-	TGCGCCAGCAGCTTGAGCGGCCCCCCCCAAGAGACCCAGTACTTC	CASSLSGPPQETQYF
TRBJ2-7	TRBV5-6	TRBD2	few	TGTGCCAGCAGCTTCTTAGCGGGATCCTACGAGCAGTACTTC	CASSFLAGSYEQYF
TRBJ2-7	TRBV5-4	TRBD1	-	TGTGCCAGCAGTCCGGACAGGGGCTACGAGCAGTACTTC	CASSPDRGYEQYF
TRBJ1-1	TRBV4-2	TRBD1	-	TGTGCCACTAGACAGGGGAACACTGAAGCCTTCTTT	CATRQGNTEAFF
TRBJ2-3	TRBV7-9	TRBD2	-	TGTGCCACGTTAGCGGGAGAGGGGAGGGCAGATACGCAGTATTTT	CATLAGEGRADTQYF
TRBJ1-1	TRBV5-4	-	-	TGTGCCAGCAGCTTGGTTGCGGGCGCGGGAACTGAAGCTTTCTTT	CASSLVAGAGTEAFF
TRBJ2-5	TRBV5-4	TRBD1	-	TGTGCCAGCAGCCACAGGGGGCAAGGCCAAGAGACCCAGTACTTC	CASSHRGQGQETQYF
TRBJ2-7	TRBV5-1	TRBD2	few	TGCGCCAGCAGCTTCGGCGGGAGCTCCTACGAGCAGTACTTC	CASSFGGSSYEQYF
TRBJ2-2	TRBV9	TRBD2	-	TGTGCCAGCAGCAGAGGACTAGCGGGAGGGACGAACACCGGGGAGCTGTTTTTT	CASSRGLAGGTNTGELFF
TRBJ1-5	TRBV18	-	few	TGTGCCAGCTGTCCAGGGTTGGATCAGCCCCAGCATTTT	CASCPGLDQPQHF
TRBJ2-6	TRBV5-4	TRBD1	-	TGTGCCAGCAGCTCCCCGGTGGACAGGGGGTCTGGGGCCAACGTCCTGACTTTC	CASSSPVDRGSGANVLTF
TRBJ2-7	TRBV10-3	TRBD2	-	TGTGCCATCAGTGAAGCGGGACTAGTAGGCTACGAGCAGTACTTC	CAISEAGLVGYEQYF
TRBJ2-3	TRBV4-3	TRBD2	-	TGCGCCAGCAGCCCGGGACTAGCGGATCCAGATACGCAGTATTTT	CASSPGLADPDTQYF
TRBJ2-2	TRBV15	-	-	TGTGCCACCAGCAGAGATCTTCGGGTGAACACCGGGGAGCTGTTTTTT	CATSRDLRVNTGELFF
TRBJ2-7	TRBV7-2	-	-	TGTGCCAGCAGCTTAGGGGTGTGGGGCGGGAACTCCTACGAGCAGTACTTC	CASSLGVWGGNSYEQYF
TRBJ2-5	TRBV28	TRBD2	-	TGTGCCAGCAGTCTAGGGACTAGCGGGCCCAGGGCCCAGTACTTC	CASSLGTSGPRAQYF
TRBJ1-1	TRBV5-5	-	-	TGTGCCAGCAGCTTGGAAGGGGGGGTCGACACTGAAGCTTTCTTT	CASSLEGGVDTEAFF
TRBJ2-7	TRBV11-2	-	-	TGTGCCAGCAGCTTAAATAGCGGTTCGTACTACGAGCAGTACTTC	CASSLNSGSYYEQYF
TRBJ2-5	TRBV7-8	-	-	TGTGCCAGCAGCTTAGGAGCGGAGACCCAGTACTTC	CASSLGAETQYF
TRBJ2-1	TRBV20-1	-	once	TGCAGTGCTGTGACTGACTCTCGGCAGTTCTTC	CSAVTDSRQFF
TRBJ2-7	TRBV7-8	TRBD2	-	TGTGCCAGCAGCTTAGGGACTAGCGGACACGAGCAGTACTTC	CASSLGTSGHEQYF
TRBJ2-2	TRBV4-1	TRBD1	few	TGCGCCAGCAGCCAAGTGACAGGGGATGGGGACGGGGAGCTGTTTTTT	CASSQVTGDGDGELFF
TRBJ2-5	TRBV6-6	TRBD2	-	TGTGCCAGCAGTTCGGGAGGGGCGGCAGGAGAGACCCAGTACTTC	CASSSGGAAGETQYF
TRBJ1-2	TRBV28	TRBD1	-	TGTGCCAGCCTCGGGACAGGATATGGCTACACCTTC	CASLGTGYGYTF
TRBJ1-2	TRBV25-1	-	-	TGTGCCAGCAGTGAACCAGCAGGTCAGGACTATGGCTACACCTTC	CASSEPAGQDYGYTF
TRBJ1-1	TRBV6-5	TRBD1	few	TGTGCCAGCACCTACGTACAGGGGGCGAAAACTGAAGCTTTCTTT	CASTYVQGAKTEAFF